Reported below is one TCR beta chain. TCRdb's table, derived via immunoSEQ multiplex PCR, lists solely in-frame clones and lacks some. This sample yields 700,000 to 750,000 clones, of which approximately 85% are seen a single time; approximately 0.01% belongs to the top ten. The sample belongs to a study of shared T cell receptors in the human thymus. With 4 bases clipped from V and 8 bases from J, the junction kept 16 bases outside the gene matches. The CDR3 has 17 residues. Per the germline V gene, CDR1 is SGHRS and CDR2 is YFSETQ. This sample also appeared in a second study, on human thymus T cells.

Source material: thymocytes. J is TRBJ1-4 and V is TRBV5-1, with TRBD1 matching over 8 bases. This receptor was obtained from a girl under three years old with a congenital heart defect. The CDR3 DNA reads TGCGCCAGCAGCCTCGACCTCCGACAGGGGTCGTGGGAAAAACTGTTTTTT. Protein: CASSLDLRQGSWEKLFF.